The sequence of this T cell receptor beta chain was determined in a study of cytomegalovirus exposure and HLA in healthy donors (dated by TCRdb to about 2017). A note on the overall study: According to an earlier analysis of a few hundred of the donors, 150 million to 200 million T cells yielded roughly 110 million unique TCR beta sequences and about 300 Gb of sequence data. Roughly 300 gigabases of sequencing data and approximately 91 million unique TCR sequences made up an early release that covered several hundred HLA-typed donors. Among the approximately 400 genotyped donors, about 83% belonged to the genetic ancestry cluster associated with self-reported Caucasian donors. The study was designed to test whether signatures of past pathogen exposure could be identified by cataloging public T cell receptors. The study used immunosequencing to profile the T cell repertoires of 670 or so subjects and linked those repertoires to cytomegalovirus serostatus. A separate validation cohort of roughly 130 different subjects was used in addition to the 666-subject first cohort. High-throughput TCR immunosequencing, statistical association of individual TCRs with disease status, and machine learning were combined to predict cytomegalovirus infection status. In a later analysis, previously published TCR beta repertoires from roughly 710 donors were re-analyzed and high-resolution HLA genotyping was added so that TCR occurrence patterns could be studied. Rather than using new phenotypic data, the later analysis identified candidate immune exposures from TCR beta sequences and from how often those sequences occurred across donors. To decide whether each TCR beta V gene segment behaved as functional or pseudogenic, an earlier analysis of fewer than 750 of the donors relied on high-throughput TCR beta sequencing. Donor age, sex, ethnicity and CMV serostatus were collected together with the repertoire data. A later genetic analysis took genome-wide SNP genotypes for about three fifths of the 666 donors and used that subset as a discovery cohort. Every repertoire in the discovery cohort had been generated on one and the same sequencing platform. HLA typing included class I and class II loci at four-digit resolution. The number of donors typed differed by locus, with roughly 629-640 for A, B, C, DRB1 and DQB1, roughly 520 for DQA1, 606 for DPA1, and some 440 for DPB1. Because of strong linkage in the cohort, roughly five DR-DQ haplotypes were treated as single units for association and clustering. Among over 350 genotyped donors of the cohort, an average of approximately 240,000 unique TCR beta nucleotide sequences were sequenced per donor, 15% to 20% of them non-productive. Beyond this particular receptor, the publication reports: The only immune exposure information available for the cohort was CMV serostatus. In a later analysis, several top co-occurrence clusters were reported to appear linked to parvovirus B19, influenza, CMV and Epstein-Barr virus. In a later analysis, TCR association rates were found to vary across HLA loci, with the most associated TCRs seen for DRB1 alleles and the fewest for HLA-C alleles. Sequencing depth was assumed to be roughly uniform across donors in the presence/absence analyses, though that assumption may not hold. Over 15 rarely observed V segments, including chromosome 9 orphons, were excluded from the earlier analysis of some 590 of the donors because counts were too low. A further reported finding was that TCR beta sequences accurately predicted the HLA-A and HLA-B alleles for most subjects in the first cohort. Correlated functional status among segregating V segments might reflect linkage disequilibrium, but an unknown experimental factor could not be ruled out. Because some donors lacked HLA typing at each locus, the association tests relied only on the typed subset. The classifier was reported to diagnose cytomegalovirus status with high specificity and sensitivity in both the original and validation cohorts. When HLA alleles, especially DR and DQ, strongly co-occurred, TCR associations were difficult to assign to individual alleles. An earlier analysis of 587 of the donors showed that most TCR beta V segments appeared in productive rearrangements either about 87% or about 30% of the time, which broadly matched IMGT annotations. The study listed 164 TCR beta chains as associated with cytomegalovirus. Across donors, most TCR sequences were observed very rarely, whereas some public TCRs were present in many individuals. It was suggested by the authors that the approach could potentially be generalized to other disease states and immunological phenotypes. In a later analysis, some 18,000 TCR beta sequences were associated with specific HLA alleles at a false discovery rate of 0.05. A later analysis found that HLA-associated TCR beta chains were more clonally expanded and had lower generation probabilities than equally common non-associated chains. Most CMV-associated TCR beta chains appeared to be HLA-restricted in a later analysis, and the HLA associations seemed to be driven largely by CMV exposure. A later genetic analysis associated a missense DCLRE1C variant with V-gene and J-gene trimming of TCR beta chains, and an independent cohort replicated the association. In a later genetic analysis, fewer N-insertions in productive TCRs were reported among donors in an Asian-associated ancestry cluster than the roughly 700-donor mean. Because the 87-base-pair reads could not distinguish some IMGT-functional V segments, including TRBV6-2 and TRBV6-3, those segments were excluded. The sequencing pipeline was judged likely to have produced a cluster of highly shared sequence variants as a technical artifact. Only TCR beta chains were sequenced in this cohort, and the absence of alpha or paired-chain data limited detectable features. In vitro tests confirmed that a few of the cytomegalovirus-associated TCR beta chains recognize cytomegalovirus antigens.

A note on this clone: No antigen is known for it. No quality values exist for individual bases; no much larger clone is one base distant.

The germline V gene yields KGHSH for CDR1 and LQKENI for CDR2. The V end loses 3 bases and the J end loses 2 bases, and a stretch of 7 bases separates them. The CDR3 covers 13 residues, taking in both the cysteine and the phenylalanine. Only CDR3 DNA is held: 39 bases, read in frame from base 1. The cohort was made up of 500 to 850 healthy bone marrow donors. All cohort members were sampled while nominally healthy, although unrecorded immune exposures were likely present. The donor was CMV seropositive and was included in the group of 250 to 300 seropositive cohort members. Each donor provided a peripheral blood sample, and peripheral blood mononuclear cells were used for TCR beta sequencing. Genomic DNA was extracted from the blood cell samples with the Qiagen DNeasy Blood Extraction Kit. The library was built by means of the immunoSEQ multiplex PCR assay. For the multiplex PCR, a mixture combining 60 forward primers for TCR Vbeta segments and 13 reverse primers for TCR Jbeta segments was used. The CDR3 region of rearranged TCR beta genes was amplified from genomic DNA by a multiplex PCR assay. The Illumina HiSeq System was used to sequence the amplified TCR beta libraries as 87-base-pair reads. Turning to the authors' computational methods: Across the 640 or so repertoires, a later analysis counted some 81 million unique TCR beta chains, approximately 10 million of which were shared by at least two donors. A nearest-neighbor algorithm error-corrected the raw reads and collapsed the reads into unique sequences, merging closely related sequences to remove PCR and sequencing errors. CDR3 sequences were aligned to IMGT reference sequences to assign V, D and J gene segments. For a sequence to be retained, a match of at least six nucleotides was required to both a V gene segment and a J gene segment. A rearrangement counted as productive if the CDR3 had no stop codons and remained in frame with V and J, and every other rearrangement counted as non-productive. CDR3 was defined according to IMGT convention as the region running from the second conserved V-encoded cysteine to the conserved J-encoded phenylalanine. In an earlier analysis of around 570 of the donors, sequences lacking an unambiguous match to a single V gene segment were excluded. In an earlier analysis of several hundred of the donors, V segments were called functional above 56.7% productive rearrangements and were called segregating when the between-donor standard deviation exceeded 5%. A statistical classification framework was built to diagnose cytomegalovirus status from the catalog of TCR beta chain sequences. In a later analysis, V and J genes were assigned by comparing TCR nucleotide sequences against IMGT/GENE-DB human TR gene sequences. The TCRdist pipeline was used in a later analysis to assign CDR3 sequences and most-parsimonious VDJ recombination scenarios. In a later analysis, each TCR beta chain was defined by its CDR3 amino acid sequence together with its V-gene family, and reads lacking a unique V-gene family were excluded. In a later analysis, fewer than 600 highly shared, low-generation-probability nucleotide sequences were removed to address suspected cross-contamination and a sequencing artifact. In a later analysis, a clonal expansion index for each public chain was calculated from normalized within-repertoire ranks of inferred template counts. In a later analysis, generation probabilities were computed with a VDJ recombination model fitted to out-of-frame rearrangements, and the resulting probabilities were checked against IGoR. In a later analysis, hypergeometric tests were used to score TCR-TCR, TCR-HLA and TCR-CMV co-occurrence, with a repertoire-size bias correction applied to TCR pairs. False discovery rates were estimated in a later analysis by permuting HLA or CMV assignments 20 times. A later analysis grouped co-occurring TCRs with DBSCAN, adding TCRdist sequence similarity when clustering within HLA-allele-positive subsets. For co-occurrence clustering, repertoires with fewer than 30,000 or more than 120,000 public chains were excluded, along with roughly five repertoires with anomalous nucleotide sharing. In TCRdb, the immuneACCESS table is reduced to in-frame sequences with V and J assigned. These tables do not hold every clone; where another copy was compared, an unresolved V gene accounts for under half, and the others remain unexplained. V and J calls and clone size are copied from that table; D and trimming were computed from the DNA. Across this sample there are roughly 130,000 clones, with 70% to 80% seen only once. About 2.6% of the sample comes from the top ten.

The source of this sequence is an older woman in good health and CMV-seropositive. Sample: PBMCs. The chain is assembled from TRBV18 and TRBJ2-5, with TRBD2 perhaps the D gene, on 6 matching bases. The CDR3 in this case is CASSPGLQETQYF. At the DNA level, the sequence is TGTGCCAGCTCACCGGGACTTCAAGAGACCCAGTACTTC.